These 17 T cell receptor beta chains were sequenced from one sample in a study of cytomegalovirus exposure and HLA in healthy donors. PCR involved 60 Vbeta and 13 Jbeta primers. TCRdb's copy holds only in-frame clones and misses some; the assay was immunoSEQ multiplex PCR. The data show 70,000 to 100,000 clones, roughly 63% seen once. The sequencing input was PBMCs. The source of these receptors is a woman aged 45 to 65 in good health and CMV-seropositive.

This chain joins TRBV27 and TRBJ2-1, with a weak D call TRBD1 (6 bases). V was clipped by 8 bases and J by 6 bases, with 17 bases between them. This CDR3 has 14 residues. Germline CDR1 and CDR2: MNHEY and SMNVEV (reference sequence). The CDR3 here is CASGAQGLVNEQFF. CDR3 DNA: TGTGCCAGCGGGGCTCAGGGGTTGGTCAATGAGCAGTTCTTC.

The chain has TRBV5-1 and TRBJ1-1; D gene ambiguous. In germline, CDR1 is SGHRS, CDR2 YFSETQ. With 4 bases removed from V and 7 bases from J, the gap between germline ends came to 17 bases. The CDR3 extends over 14 amino acids. The CDR3 DNA is TGCGCCAGCAGCCAGGATCGGGCGGAGGGTGAAGCTTTCTTT. Amino acids: CASSQDRAEGEAFF.

The chain uses TRBV5-1 and TRBJ2-1; D possibly corresponds to TRBD2 (5 bases). V gave up 4 bases and J gave up 0 bases, with 8 bases separating them. Germline-derived CDR1 and CDR2 are SGHRS and YFSETQ. The CDR3 has 14 residues. CDR3 region: CASSESGSYNEQFF. CDR3 coding DNA: TGCGCCAGCAGCGAAAGCGGCTCCTACAATGAGCAGTTCTTC.

This clone was counted between two and nine times. The chain couples TRBV7-8 to TRBJ2-7; TRBD1 matches 7 bases. CDR1 SGHVS and CDR2 FQNEAQ come from the germline V gene. Losses at the gene ends were 5 bases for V and 3 bases for J; bases not matched to a gene: 13. This CDR3 has 16 amino acids. The CDR3 bases are TGTGCCAGCAGCCCCTATACTACCGGGACAGACTACGAGCAGTACTTC. This translates into CASSPYTTGTDYEQYF.

This chain links TRBV10-2 with TRBJ1-2, with unresolved D. Trimming shortened V by 8 bases and J by 2 bases, and 6 bases separated the two germline ends. The length of the CDR3 is 11 residues. The germline V gene encodes CDR1 WSHSY and CDR2 SAAADI. This CDR3 reads CASAENYGYTF. DNA of the CDR3: TGCGCCAGCGCGGAGAACTATGGCTACACCTTC.

This clone came up a few times. The V call is TRBV28, the J call TRBJ1-1; a possible D gene is TRBD1 (5 bases). The germline V gene has CDR1 MDHEN and CDR2 SYDVKM. The CDR3 covers 13 residues. The V end was cut by 6 bases, the J end by 5 bases, with 13 bases between. The CDR3 DNA reads TGTGCCAGCAGCTGGAAGGGGTGGACTGAAGCTTTCTTT. Translation gives CASSWKGWTEAFF. Together with reference TRBV28 and TRBJ1-1, the CDR3 gives the full variable domain: DVKVTQSSRYLVKRTGEKVFLECVQDMDHENMFWYRQDPGLGLRLIYFSYDVKMKEKGDIPEGYSVSREKKERFSLILESASTNQTSMYLCASSWKGWTEAFFGQGTRLTVV.

This chain joins TRBV7-9 and TRBJ2-1; perhaps TRBD1 as D (6 bases). The germline V gene has CDR1 SEHNR and CDR2 FQNEAQ (reference sequence). This CDR3 is built from 16 residues. Trimming cost V 1 base and J 8 bases, with 18 bases left between them. CDR3 sequence: CASSLGSSGQFDEQFF. The CDR3 DNA sequence: TGTGCCAGCAGCTTAGGGAGCTCCGGACAGTTCGATGAGCAGTTCTTC. The entire variable domain, with the rest obtained from reference TRBV7-9 and TRBJ2-1, is as follows: DTGVSQNPRHKITKRGQNVTFRCDPISEHNRLYWYRQTLGQGPEFLTYFQNEAQLEKSRLLSDRFSAERPKGSFSTLEIQRTEQGDSAMYLCASSLGSSGQFDEQFFGPGTRLTVL.

The rearrangement links TRBV27 to TRBJ2-7; possibly TRBD2 for D (6 bases). CDR1 MNHEY and CDR2 SMNVEV come from the germline V gene (reference sequence). V lost 2 bases to trimming and J lost 2 bases, with 13 bases between them. The CDR3 spans 15 residues. This chain's CDR3 is CASSLGSGRAYEQYF. The CDR3 nucleotides are TGTGCCAGCAGTTTAGGGTCCGGGAGAGCCTACGAGCAGTACTTC.

The chain uses TRBV5-6 and TRBJ2-3, with D perhaps matching TRBD2 (6 bases). There are 16 residues in the CDR3. The V end lost 4 bases, the J end lost 0 bases, and 15 bases lay between the germline ends. Germline CDR1 and CDR2: SGHDT and YYEEEE. In DNA, the CDR3 is TGTGCCAGCAGCCTCGGGACTGCTTCTAGCACAGATACGCAGTATTTT. The encoded protein is CASSLGTASSTDTQYF.

V is TRBV5-1 and J is TRBJ2-5, with D possibly being TRBD1 (6 bases). V dropped 0 bases and J dropped 1 base, with 13 bases sitting between them. The CDR3 consists of 16 residues. The germline V gene has CDR1 SGHRS and CDR2 YFSETQ. The CDR3 coding sequence is TGCGCCAGCAGCTTGGGACCGGTAGGGGGCCAAGAGACCCAGTACTTC. Protein: CASSLGPVGGQETQYF.

The genes are TRBV5-1 and TRBJ1-1; D not resolved. Per the germline V gene, CDR1 is SGHRS and CDR2 is YFSETQ. V lost 2 bases to trimming and J lost 1 base, with 6 bases between them. The CDR3 contains 13 residues. The CDR3 region has the DNA TGCGCCAGCAGCTTTGACACGAACACTGAAGCTTTCTTT. This translates into CASSFDTNTEAFF.

V is TRBV28 and J is TRBJ1-1; D unclear. V gave up 4 bases and J gave up 1 base, with 13 bases separating them. Germline CDR1 MDHEN, CDR2 SYDVKM. The CDR3 is 15 residues long. CDR3 protein: CASSWSRGPNTEAFF. CDR3 bases: TGTGCCAGCAGTTGGTCACGGGGTCCGAACACTGAAGCTTTCTTT.

V gene TRBV27 combines with J gene TRBJ2-7; D ambiguous. The germline gives CDR1 MNHEY, CDR2 SMNVEV (reference sequence). CDR3 length: 14 amino acids. The V end lost 5 bases, the J end lost 0 bases, and 11 bases lay between the germline ends. CDR3 protein: CASSPHLFSYEQYF. CDR3 nucleotides: TGTGCCAGCAGTCCCCACCTATTCTCCTACGAGCAGTACTTC.

On this clone: Additional DNA sequences in this sample encode the identical CDR3. This chain connects TRBV29-1 to TRBJ2-3; the match to TRBD2 covers 12 bases. With 1 base clipped from V and 3 bases from J, the junction kept 2 bases outside the gene matches. From germline, CDR1 is SQVTM and CDR2 ANQGSEA. The CDR3 spans 15 residues. The CDR3 reads CSVEGLAGVTDTQYF. The CDR3 DNA is TGCAGCGTTGAAGGACTAGCGGGGGTTACAGATACGCAGTATTTT.

The chain is built from TRBV29-1 and TRBJ1-1, with D maybe TRBD1 (5 bases). V gave up 7 bases and J gave up 1 base, with 16 bases separating them. Germline CDR1 and CDR2: SQVTM and ANQGSEA. The CDR3 is 14 amino acids. CDR3 residues: CSASTAGSNTEAFF. The CDR3 DNA sequence: TGCAGCGCTTCGACAGCTGGCTCGAACACTGAAGCTTTCTTT.

The rearrangement joins TRBV2 to TRBJ1-4; D remains ambiguous. Deletions cut 5 bases from V and 8 bases from J, with 15 bases between. CDR3 length equals 14 residues. CDR1 and CDR2 (germline): SNHLY, FYNNEI. The CDR3 sequence is CASSSEGGNEKLFF. CDR3 in DNA: TGTGCCAGCAGTAGTGAGGGAGGAAACGAAAAACTGTTTTTT.

The chain carries TRBV18 and TRBJ1-1; no definite D call. V lost 6 bases, J lost 1 base, and 9 bases lay in between. Germline V CDR1 and CDR2: KGHSH, LQKENI. CDR3 length equals 13 residues. The CDR3, as DNA: TGTGCCAGCTCCCAGGAGGGGAACACTGAAGCTTTCTTT. This codes for CASSQEGNTEAFF. Complete variable domain (other parts from reference TRBV18 and TRBJ1-1): NAGVMQNPRHLVRRRGQEARLRCSPMKGHSHVYWYRQLPEEGLKFMVYLQKENIIDESGMPKERFSAEFPKEGPSILRIQQVVRGDSAAYFCASSQEGNTEAFFGQGTRLTVV.